This is a list of T cell receptor beta chains from one sample in a study of cytomegalovirus exposure and HLA in healthy donors. Using immunoSEQ multiplex PCR, the repertoire was profiled, and TCRdb retains in-frame clones only, with some absent. Recorded here are 130,000 to 150,000 clones; the top ten clones represent 0.96%. Sequenced material: PBMCs. The receptors here all came from a male donor in good health and CMV-seronegative. Both conserved end residues are part of each CDR3. Fields, in order: D gene, J gene, V gene, CDR3 DNA, CDR3 protein. The D gene is left open where the match is weak.

TRBD2,TRBJ2-3,TRBV18,TGTGCCAGCTCACCAACCGGCGCGGGGGCAGATACGCAGTATTTT,CASSPTGAGADTQYF
TRBD1,TRBJ2-1,TRBV29-1,TGCAGCGCTTGGGACAGGGGGATTTCCCACAATGAGCAGTTCTTC,CSAWDRGISHNEQFF
TRBD1,TRBJ2-2,TRBV29-1,TGCAGCGTTTTTAACAGGGGGCTGAACACCGGGGAGCTGTTTTTT,CSVFNRGLNTGELFF
.,TRBJ1-2,TRBV6-1,TGTGCCAGCAGTGGCGGTATTGTTAACTATGGCTACACCTTC,CASSGGIVNYGYTF
.,TRBJ1-2,TRBV28,TGTGCCAGCAGTTTACGGGGGAGGATCTATGGCTACACCTTC,CASSLRGRIYGYTF
.,TRBJ2-7,TRBV7-3,TGTGCCAGCAGCACTGGACATAACCATTACGAGCAGTACTTC,CASSTGHNHYEQYF
.,TRBJ1-2,TRBV5-6,TGTGCCAGCAGCTTATGGGGCAGTCCGGTTTTCTATGGCTACACCTTC,CASSLWGSPVFYGYTF
TRBD2,TRBJ2-7,TRBV10-1,TGCGCCAGCAGTGACTCGACTAGCGGGGGTCCCTACGAGCAGTACTTC,CASSDSTSGGPYEQYF
TRBD1,TRBJ1-4,TRBV29-1,TGCAGTGGTCGACGGGGGACAGGTAATGAAAAACTGTTTTTT,CSGRRGTGNEKLFF
.,TRBJ2-3,TRBV18,TGTGCCAGCTCACCTCCCGGGACAGATACGCAGTATTTT,CASSPPGTDTQYF
.,TRBJ2-7,TRBV6-5,TGTGCCAGCAGTTACTCGACGGACAGTTCCGAGCAGTACTTC,CASSYSTDSSEQYF
.,TRBJ2-7,TRBV5-1,TGCGCCAGCAGCTTGGAGACGGGGGAGCAGTACTTC,CASSLETGEQYF
TRBD2,TRBJ2-1,TRBV27,TGTGCCAGCAGTTTTACTAGCGGGGGGTACAATGAGCAGTTCTTC,CASSFTSGGYNEQFF
.,TRBJ1-2,TRBV30,TGTGCCTGGGCGGGGGTAGTTATTAACTATGGCTACACCTTC,CAWAGVVINYGYTF
.,TRBJ1-5,TRBV18,TGTGCCAGCTCACCGGAGGTGGGGGGAAATCAGCCCCAGCATTTT,CASSPEVGGNQPQHF
TRBD1,TRBJ2-1,TRBV5-6,TGTGCCAGCAGCTTGGTTCCTTCGGACAGGGGCAATGAGCAGTTCTTC,CASSLVPSDRGNEQFF
TRBD2,TRBJ2-3,TRBV10-2,TGCGCCAGCCGACTAGCGGGGTGGGATACGCAGTATTTT,CASRLAGWDTQYF
TRBD2,TRBJ2-6,TRBV10-3,TGTGCCATCAGTGACTCGACTAGCTACTCTGGGGCCAACGTCCTGACTTTC,CAISDSTSYSGANVLTF
.,TRBJ1-5,TRBV7-9,TGTGCCAGCAGCTCCGACAGTAGCAATCAGCCCCAGCATTTT,CASSSDSSNQPQHF
.,TRBJ1-3,TRBV10-2,TGCGCCAGCAGTGAAACTTTCCGGAACACCATATATTTT,CASSETFRNTIYF
.,TRBJ2-3,TRBV4-2,TGTGCCAGCAGTTGGGGGGGCTTGACAGATACGCAGTATTTT,CASSWGGLTDTQYF
TRBD1,TRBJ2-2,TRBV5-6,TGTGCCAGCAGCTTCGGGCAGGGGGCGACCGGGGAGCTGTTTTTT,CASSFGQGATGELFF
TRBD2,TRBJ2-5,TRBV4-3,TGCGCCAGCAGCCAAGCGCAGACTAGCGGGGGTCAAGAGACCCAGTACTTC,CASSQAQTSGGQETQYF
.,TRBJ1-1,TRBV28,TGTGCCAGCAGTTTACTAGGCCGGAACACTGAAGCTTTCTTT,CASSLLGRNTEAFF
.,TRBJ1-5,TRBV30,TGTGCCTGGAGTCTCCCCCCCAGGGGAGGCAATCAGCCCCAGCATTTT,CAWSLPPRGGNQPQHF
TRBD1,TRBJ1-2,TRBV6-5,TGTGCCAGCAGTCCGACAGGGTATGGCTACACCTTC,CASSPTGYGYTF
TRBD1,TRBJ1-2,TRBV5-1,TGCGCCAGCAGCTTTGGGACAGGGATTTTTGACTATGGCTACACCTTC,CASSFGTGIFDYGYTF